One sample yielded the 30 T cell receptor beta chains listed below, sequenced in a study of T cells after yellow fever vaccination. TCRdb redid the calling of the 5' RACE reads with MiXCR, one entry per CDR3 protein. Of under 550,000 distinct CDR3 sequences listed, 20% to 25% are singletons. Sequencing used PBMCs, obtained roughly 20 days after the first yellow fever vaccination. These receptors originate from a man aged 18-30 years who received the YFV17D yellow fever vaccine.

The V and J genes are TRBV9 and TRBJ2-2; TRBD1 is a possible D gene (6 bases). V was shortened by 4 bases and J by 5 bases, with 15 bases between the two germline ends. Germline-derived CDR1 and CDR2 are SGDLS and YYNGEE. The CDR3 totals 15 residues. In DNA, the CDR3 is TGTGCCAGCAGCACGGGACAAGTAGGGACCGGGGAGCTGTTTTTT. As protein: CASSTGQVGTGELFF.

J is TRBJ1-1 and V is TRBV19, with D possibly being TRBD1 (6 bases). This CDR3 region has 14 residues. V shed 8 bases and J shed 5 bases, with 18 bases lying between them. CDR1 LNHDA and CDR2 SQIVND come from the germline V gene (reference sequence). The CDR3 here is CASSAGAVGTEAFF. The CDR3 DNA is TGTGCCAGTTCGGCGGGGGCAGTGGGAACTGAAGCTTTCTTT.

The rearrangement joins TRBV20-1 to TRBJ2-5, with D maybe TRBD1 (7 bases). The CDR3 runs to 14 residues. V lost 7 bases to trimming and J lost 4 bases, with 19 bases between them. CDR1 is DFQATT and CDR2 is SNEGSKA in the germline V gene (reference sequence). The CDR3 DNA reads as TGCAGTGTATTTTCAGGGGGGTTCGGAGAGACCCAGTACTTC. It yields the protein CSVFSGGFGETQYF.

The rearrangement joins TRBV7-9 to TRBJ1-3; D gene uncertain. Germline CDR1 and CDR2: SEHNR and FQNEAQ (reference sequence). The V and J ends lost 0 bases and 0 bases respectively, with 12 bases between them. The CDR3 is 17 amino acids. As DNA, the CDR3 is TGTGCCAGCAGCTTAGCGGGAGGACGGCTCTCTGGAAACACCATATATTTT. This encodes CASSLAGGRLSGNTIYF.

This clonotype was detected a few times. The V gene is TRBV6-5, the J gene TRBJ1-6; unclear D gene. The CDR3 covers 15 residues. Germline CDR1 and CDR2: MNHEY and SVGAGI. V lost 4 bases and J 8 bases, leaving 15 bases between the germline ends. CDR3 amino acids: CASSWMGVSDSPLHF. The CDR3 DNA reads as TGTGCCAGCAGTTGGATGGGAGTTTCGGATTCACCCCTCCACTTT.

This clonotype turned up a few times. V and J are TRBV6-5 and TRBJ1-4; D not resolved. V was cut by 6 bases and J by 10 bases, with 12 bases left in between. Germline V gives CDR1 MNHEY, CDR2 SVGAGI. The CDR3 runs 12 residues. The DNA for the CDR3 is TGTGCCAGCAGGCCTAATTGGGGAAAACTGTTTTTT. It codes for CASRPNWGKLFF.

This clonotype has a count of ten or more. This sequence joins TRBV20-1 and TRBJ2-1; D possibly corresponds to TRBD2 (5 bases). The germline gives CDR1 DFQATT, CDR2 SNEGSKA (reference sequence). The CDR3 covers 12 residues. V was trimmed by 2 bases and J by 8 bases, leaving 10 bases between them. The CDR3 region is CSARLSGYEQFF. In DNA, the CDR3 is TGCAGTGCTAGATTGAGCGGCTATGAGCAGTTCTTC.

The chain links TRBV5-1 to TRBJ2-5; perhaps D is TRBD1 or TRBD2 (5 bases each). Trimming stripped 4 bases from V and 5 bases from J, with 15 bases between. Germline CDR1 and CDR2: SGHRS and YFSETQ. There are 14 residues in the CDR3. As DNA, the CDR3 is TGCGCCAGCAGCAGAGGACGTGAGGGGGAGACCCAGTACTTC. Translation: CASSRGREGETQYF.

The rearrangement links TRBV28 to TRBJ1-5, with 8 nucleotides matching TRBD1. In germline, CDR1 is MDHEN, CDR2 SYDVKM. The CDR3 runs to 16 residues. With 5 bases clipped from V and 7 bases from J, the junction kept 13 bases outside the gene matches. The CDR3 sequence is CASSPYNDRGWQPQHF. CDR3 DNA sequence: TGTGCCAGCAGTCCTTACAATGACAGGGGTTGGCAGCCCCAGCATTTT.

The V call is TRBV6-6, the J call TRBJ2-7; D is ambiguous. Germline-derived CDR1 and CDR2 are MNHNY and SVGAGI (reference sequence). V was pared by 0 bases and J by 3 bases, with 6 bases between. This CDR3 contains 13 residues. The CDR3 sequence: CASSYSGLYEQYV. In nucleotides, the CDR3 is TGTGCCAGCAGTTACTCCGGCCTCTACGAGCAGTACGTC.

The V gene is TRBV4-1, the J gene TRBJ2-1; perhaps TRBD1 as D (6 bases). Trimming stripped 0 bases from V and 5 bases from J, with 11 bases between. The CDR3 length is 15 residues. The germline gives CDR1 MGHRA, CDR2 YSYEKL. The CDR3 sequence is CASSQEAGENNEQFF. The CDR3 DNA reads TGCGCCAGCAGCCAAGAAGCAGGGGAGAACAATGAGCAGTTCTTC.

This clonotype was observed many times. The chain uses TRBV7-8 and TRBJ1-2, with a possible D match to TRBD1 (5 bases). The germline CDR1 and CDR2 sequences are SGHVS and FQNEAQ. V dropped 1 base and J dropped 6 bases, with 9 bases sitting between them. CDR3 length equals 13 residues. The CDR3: CASSLGQGNGYTF. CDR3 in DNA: TGTGCCAGCAGCTTAGGGCAGGGTAATGGCTACACCTTC.

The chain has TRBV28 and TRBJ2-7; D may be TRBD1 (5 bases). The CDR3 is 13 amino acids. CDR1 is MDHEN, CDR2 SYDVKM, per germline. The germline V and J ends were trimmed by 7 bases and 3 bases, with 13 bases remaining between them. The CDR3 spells CASNGGRDYEQYV. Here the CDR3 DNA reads TGTGCCAGCAATGGCGGCAGGGACTACGAGCAGTACGTC.

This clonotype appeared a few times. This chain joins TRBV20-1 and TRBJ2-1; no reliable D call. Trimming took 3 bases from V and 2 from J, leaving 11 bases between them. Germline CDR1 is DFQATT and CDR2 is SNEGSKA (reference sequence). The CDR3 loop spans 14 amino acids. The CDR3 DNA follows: TGCAGTGCTAGGACGGCGCCCGCCTACAATGAGCAGTTCTTC. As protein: CSARTAPAYNEQFF.

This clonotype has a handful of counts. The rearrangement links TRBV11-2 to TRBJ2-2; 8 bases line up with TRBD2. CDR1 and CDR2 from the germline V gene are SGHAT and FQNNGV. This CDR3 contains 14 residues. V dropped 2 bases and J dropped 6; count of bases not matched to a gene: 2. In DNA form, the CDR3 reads TGTGCCAGCAGCTTACGGCGGGGGGCCGGGGAGCTGTTTTTT. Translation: CASSLRRGAGELFF.

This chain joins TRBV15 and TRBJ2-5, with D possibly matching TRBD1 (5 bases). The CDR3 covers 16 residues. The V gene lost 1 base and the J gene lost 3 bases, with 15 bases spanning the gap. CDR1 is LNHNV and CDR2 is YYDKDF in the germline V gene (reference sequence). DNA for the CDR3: TGTGCCACCAGCAGAGTTGGTGCAGGGCAGAAAGAGACCCAGTACTTC. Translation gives CATSRVGAGQKETQYF.

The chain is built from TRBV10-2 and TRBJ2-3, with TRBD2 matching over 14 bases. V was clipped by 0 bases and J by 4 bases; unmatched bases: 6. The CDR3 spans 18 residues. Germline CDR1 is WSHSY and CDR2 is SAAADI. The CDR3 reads CASSESRTSGGSADTQYF. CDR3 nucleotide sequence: TGCGCCAGCAGTGAGTCAAGGACTAGCGGGGGGAGTGCAGATACGCAGTATTTT.

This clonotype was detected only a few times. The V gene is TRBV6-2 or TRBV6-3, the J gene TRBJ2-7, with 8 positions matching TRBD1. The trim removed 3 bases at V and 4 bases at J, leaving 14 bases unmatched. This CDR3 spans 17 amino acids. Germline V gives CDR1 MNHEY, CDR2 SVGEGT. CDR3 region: CASSYLGQDMAGYEQYV. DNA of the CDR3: TGTGCCAGCAGTTATCTGGGACAGGATATGGCTGGGTACGAGCAGTACGTC.

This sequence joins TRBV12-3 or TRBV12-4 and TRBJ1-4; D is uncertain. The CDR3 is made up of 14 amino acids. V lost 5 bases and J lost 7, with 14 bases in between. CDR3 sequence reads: CASSDGRGPEKLFF. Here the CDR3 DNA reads TGTGCCAGCAGTGATGGACGTGGACCTGAAAAACTGTTTTTT.

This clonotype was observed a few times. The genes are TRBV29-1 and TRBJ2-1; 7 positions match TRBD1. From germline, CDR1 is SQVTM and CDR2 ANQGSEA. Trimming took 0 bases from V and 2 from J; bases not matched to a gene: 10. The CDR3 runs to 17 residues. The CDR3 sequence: CSVEDAVYRGTYNEQFF. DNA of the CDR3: TGCAGCGTTGAAGATGCGGTGTACAGGGGCACCTACAATGAGCAGTTCTTC.

The CDR3 protein is CASSDGQGSLDTQYF. The CDR3 bases are TGCGCCAGCAGTGATGGACAGGGTTCGTTAGATACGCAGTATTTT. The chain links TRBV10-1 to TRBJ2-3, with 8 bases matching TRBD1. V lost 3 bases and J lost 5; bases outside the gene matches: 7. The CDR3 sequence is 15 residues long. Germline V gives CDR1 WNHNN, CDR2 SYGVQD (reference sequence).

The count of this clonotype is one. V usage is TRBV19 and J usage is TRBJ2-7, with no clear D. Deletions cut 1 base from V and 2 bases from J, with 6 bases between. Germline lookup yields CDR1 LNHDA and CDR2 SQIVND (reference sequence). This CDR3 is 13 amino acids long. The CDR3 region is CASSIASPYEQYF. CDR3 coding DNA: TGTGCCAGTAGTATAGCTTCACCCTACGAGCAGTACTTC.

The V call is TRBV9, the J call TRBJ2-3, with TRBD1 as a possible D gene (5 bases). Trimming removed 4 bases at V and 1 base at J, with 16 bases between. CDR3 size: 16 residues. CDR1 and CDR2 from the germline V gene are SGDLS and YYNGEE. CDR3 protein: CASSLGAQERTDTQYF. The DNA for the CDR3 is TGTGCCAGCAGCCTTGGGGCACAGGAACGCACAGATACGCAGTATTTT.

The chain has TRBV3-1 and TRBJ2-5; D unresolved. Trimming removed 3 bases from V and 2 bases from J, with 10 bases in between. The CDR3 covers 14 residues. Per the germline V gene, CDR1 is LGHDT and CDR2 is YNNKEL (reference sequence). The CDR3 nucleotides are TGTGCCAGCAGCCACTTAGGACCGCAAGAGACCCAGTACTTC. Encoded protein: CASSHLGPQETQYF.

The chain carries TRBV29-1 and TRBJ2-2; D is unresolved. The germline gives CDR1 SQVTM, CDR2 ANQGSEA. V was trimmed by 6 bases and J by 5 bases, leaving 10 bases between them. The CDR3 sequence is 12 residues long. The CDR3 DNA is TGCAGCGTGGGTATCAGGACCGGGGAGCTGTTTTTT. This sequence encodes CSVGIRTGELFF.

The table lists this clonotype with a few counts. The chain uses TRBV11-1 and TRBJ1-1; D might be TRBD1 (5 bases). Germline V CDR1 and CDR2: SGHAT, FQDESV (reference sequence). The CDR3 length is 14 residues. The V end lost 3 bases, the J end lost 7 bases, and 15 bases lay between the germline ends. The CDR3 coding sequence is TGTGCCAGCAGCTTGGAGGGGTGGAGCGGTGAAGCTTTCTTT. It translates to CASSLEGWSGEAFF.

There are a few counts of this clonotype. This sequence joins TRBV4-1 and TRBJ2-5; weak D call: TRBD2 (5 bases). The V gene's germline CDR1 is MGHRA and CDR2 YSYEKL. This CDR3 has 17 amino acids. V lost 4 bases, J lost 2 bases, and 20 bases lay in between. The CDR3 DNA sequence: TGCGCCAGCAGCCGCAAGTGGGAGAACCGGGATCAAGAGACCCAGTACTTC. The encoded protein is CASSRKWENRDQETQYF.

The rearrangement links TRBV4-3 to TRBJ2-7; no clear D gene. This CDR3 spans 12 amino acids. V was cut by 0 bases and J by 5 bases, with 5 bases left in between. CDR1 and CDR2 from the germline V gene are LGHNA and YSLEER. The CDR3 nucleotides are TGCGCCAGCAGCCAAGATCGTAACGAGCAGTACTTC. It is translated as CASSQDRNEQYF.

CDR3 DNA sequence: TGTGCCAGCAGAGCGTTAGGGTGGGTAAGAGATACGCAGTATTTT. Its protein is CASRALGWVRDTQYF. The chain carries TRBV12-3 or TRBV12-4 and TRBJ2-3; no firm D call. CDR3 size: 15 residues. The ends were cut back, 6 bases at V and 5 bases at J, with 18 bases in the middle.

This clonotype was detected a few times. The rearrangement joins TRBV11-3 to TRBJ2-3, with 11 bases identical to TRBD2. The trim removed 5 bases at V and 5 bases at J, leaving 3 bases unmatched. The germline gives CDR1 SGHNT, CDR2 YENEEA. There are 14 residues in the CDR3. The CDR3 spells CASSPSGRRDTQYF. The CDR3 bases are TGTGCCAGCAGCCCTAGCGGGAGGCGAGATACGCAGTATTTT.